The 5 T cell receptor beta chains listed next were all sequenced from one sample in a study of Graves' ophthalmopathy and Graves' hyperthyroidism. Amplified material comprised TCR beta CDR3 regions derived from RNA transcripts. A first-round RT-PCR used HTBI primers, followed by a second-round multiplex PCR. TCRdb recomputed calls from the multiplex PCR reads with MiXCR, one row per CDR3 protein. The table includes around 660,000 distinct CDR3 sequences, 35% to 50% detected once. The source material was peripheral blood. The source of these receptors is an adult man with Graves' ophthalmopathy.

The V call is TRBV25-1, the J call TRBJ2-5, with 8 nucleotides matching TRBD1. Germline CDR1 is MGHDK and CDR2 is SYGVNS. There are 16 residues in the CDR3. The J segment lost 1 base and the V segment lost 4 bases, leaving 8 bases of the junction unmatched. The CDR3 bases are TGTGCCAGCAGTGTCTGGACAGGGCAATGCCAAGAGACCCAGTACTTC. Amino acid sequence: CASSVWTGQCQETQYF. Supplemented by reference TRBV25-1 and TRBJ2-5, the full variable domain reads EADIYQTPRYLVIGTGKKITLECSQTMGHDKMYWYQQDPGMELHLIHYSYGVNSTEKGDLSSESTVSRIRTEHFPLTLESARPSHTSQYLCASSVWTGQCQETQYFGPGTRLLVL.

This clonotype was found many times. J is TRBJ1-5 and V is TRBV7-8; 7 nucleotides line up with TRBD1. J was trimmed by 2 bases and V by 2 bases; bases with no gene match: 6. The CDR3 has 16 residues. Per the germline V gene, CDR1 is SGHVS and CDR2 is FQNEAQ. The CDR3 spells CASSLTDREGNQPQHF. CDR3 bases: TGTGCCAGCAGCTTAACAGACAGGGAGGGCAATCAGCCCCAGCATTTT.

In regard to this clonotype: It may be a read error: a sequence one base away is much more abundant. This likely comes from a read error, as the CDR3 has no conserved phenylalanine or tryptophan at its end. The genes are TRBV11-2 and TRBJ1-6; no firm D call. Germline CDR1 SGHAT, CDR2 FQNNGV. V was shortened by 5 bases and J by 6 bases, with 17 bases between the two germline ends. This CDR3 has 16 amino acids. The CDR3 reads CASSKGSDGFNSPLHL. CDR3 coding DNA: TGTGCCAGCAGCAAAGGCTCTGACGGATTTAATTCACCCCTCCACCTT.

About this clonotype itself: One end of the junction is discordant with germline, which a read error may explain. V is TRBV7-3 and J is TRBJ1-4, with 8 bases lining up with TRBD1. Germline CDR1 and CDR2: SGHTA and FQGTGA. This CDR3 has 15 residues. The CDR3 nucleotides are TGCGCCAGCAGCTTGGAAGGAGACAGGGGCGAAAAACTGTTTTTT. It codes for CASSLEGDRGEKLFF.

The chain uses TRBV12-3 or TRBV12-4 and TRBJ2-7; D might be TRBD1 (6 bases). The CDR3 is 13 amino acids. The V and J ends lost 1 base and 6 bases respectively, with 10 bases between them. The CDR3 coding sequence is TGTGCCAGCAGTTTAGTGGGGGCGGTCGAGCAGTACTTC. This translates into CASSLVGAVEQYF.